The present TCR beta chain was sequenced within a study of Graves' ophthalmopathy and Graves' hyperthyroidism. The PBMCs used were ones drawn from less than 12 ml of fresh peripheral blood. Investigators amplified TCR beta CDR3 regions from RNA transcripts. RT-PCR in the first round used HTBI primers; a second-round multiplex PCR followed. Each CDR3 protein gets one entry after TCRdb re-called the multiplex PCR reads with MiXCR. The sample includes roughly 420,000 distinct CDR3 sequences, 20% to 25% seen only once; the top ten take roughly 3%. This clonotype has at least ten counts. The junction had 9 bases not matched to a gene; V was cut back by 4 bases and J by 3 bases. CDR3 length: 16 amino acids. Germline V gene sequence: CDR1 MDHEN, CDR2 SYDVKM.

Input material: peripheral blood. The chain links TRBV28 to TRBJ2-7; 10 nucleotides line up with TRBD2. The TCR was taken from a woman under 30 with stable Graves' hyperthyroidism. CDR3 sequence: CASSSPAASGSYEQYF. The CDR3 coding sequence is TGTGCCAGCAGTTCACCCGCAGCTAGCGGGAGCTACGAGCAGTACTTC.